This record concerns one T cell receptor beta chain sequence. Its antigen is still unknown. This sample is drawn from a study of PD-1 blockade in classical Hodgkin lymphoma. Whole-study results and caveats: At baseline, newly diagnosed patients reportedly showed less TCR diversity than healthy donors. What caused the repertoire differences, perhaps disease activity or prior therapy, remains undefined.

Only in-frame clones appear in the TCRdb table, and some are missing; sequencing was by immunoSEQ multiplex PCR. This sample yields some 35,000 clones, of which 85% to 90% are seen a single time; over 0.2% belongs to the top ten. Documented time point: newly diagnosed, previously untreated cHL patient sample. Magnetic negative selection purified CD4+ T cells from thawed PBMCs. Acting as the comparison were PBMCs from newly diagnosed, untreated classical Hodgkin lymphoma. Per the germline V gene, CDR1 is MNHEY and CDR2 is SMNVEV (reference sequence). The germline V and J ends were trimmed by 2 bases and 0 bases, with 7 bases remaining between them. This CDR3 region has 14 residues.

The sample was CD4+ T cells from blood. This TCR was sampled from a human donor with classical Hodgkin lymphoma. The chain joins TRBV27 to TRBJ1-1; unclear D gene. The CDR3 DNA is TGTGCCAGCAGTTTAATGAGTATGAACACTGAAGCTTTCTTT. Translation gives CASSLMSMNTEAFF.